This T cell receptor beta chain was captured in a study of T cells in Graves' hyperthyroidism and ophthalmopathy. This clonotype was detected many times. The study enrolled patients aged 18 to 65 with newly diagnosed hyperthyroidism of under 2 months' duration. V shed 6 bases, J shed 5 bases, and the junction held 7 bases outside the gene matches. Looked up from germline, CDR1 is SNHLY and CDR2 is FYNNEI. The CDR3 spans 14 residues. The CDR3 regions of TCR beta were amplified from RNA transcripts. The HTBI primer set was used in a first-round RT-PCR of the TCR CDR3. TCRdb itself ran the multiplex PCR reads through MiXCR, one entry per CDR3 protein. There are about 180,000 distinct CDR3 sequences in the sample; less than 10% occur only once, and less than 25% lies in the top ten.

This receptor was taken from a woman aged 18-30 years with Graves' hyperthyroidism that later progressed to Graves' ophthalmopathy. The sequencing sample was made of blood. The chain has TRBV2 and TRBJ1-5; TRBD1 aligns across 7 bases. The CDR3 DNA follows: TGTGCCAGCAGCGGGACAGAAAAAGATCAGCCCCAGCATTTT. Translating gives CASSGTEKDQPQHF.